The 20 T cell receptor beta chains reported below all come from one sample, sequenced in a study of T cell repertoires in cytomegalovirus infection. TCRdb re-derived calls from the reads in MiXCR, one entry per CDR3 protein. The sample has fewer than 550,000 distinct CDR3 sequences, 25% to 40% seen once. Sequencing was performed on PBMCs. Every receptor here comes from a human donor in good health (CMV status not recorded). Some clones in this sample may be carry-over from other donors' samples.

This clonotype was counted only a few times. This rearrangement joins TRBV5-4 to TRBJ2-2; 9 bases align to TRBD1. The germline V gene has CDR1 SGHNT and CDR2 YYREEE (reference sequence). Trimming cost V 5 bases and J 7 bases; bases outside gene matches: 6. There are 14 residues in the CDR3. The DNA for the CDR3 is TGTGCCAGCAGTAGGGACAGGGCGGTCGGGGAGCTGTTTTTT. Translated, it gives CASSRDRAVGELFF. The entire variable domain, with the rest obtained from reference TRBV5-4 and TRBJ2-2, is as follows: ETGVTQSPTHLIKTRGQQVTLRCSSQSGHNTVSWYQQALGQGPQFIFQYYREEENGRGNFPPRFSGLQFPNYSSELNVNALELDDSALYLCASSRDRAVGELFFGEGSRLTVL.

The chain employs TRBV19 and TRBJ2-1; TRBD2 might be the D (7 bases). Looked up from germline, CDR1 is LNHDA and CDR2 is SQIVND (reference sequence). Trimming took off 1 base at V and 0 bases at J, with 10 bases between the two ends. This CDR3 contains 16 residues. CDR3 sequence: CASSIVGGLSYNEQFF. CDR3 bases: TGTGCCAGTAGTATAGTGGGGGGGCTCTCCTACAATGAGCAGTTCTTC.

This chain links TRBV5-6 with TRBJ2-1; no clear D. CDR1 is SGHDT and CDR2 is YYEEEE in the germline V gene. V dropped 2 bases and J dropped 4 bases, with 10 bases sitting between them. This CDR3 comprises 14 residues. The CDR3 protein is CASSFFIAYNEQFF. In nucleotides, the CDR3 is TGTGCCAGCAGCTTTTTTATAGCATACAATGAGCAGTTCTTC.

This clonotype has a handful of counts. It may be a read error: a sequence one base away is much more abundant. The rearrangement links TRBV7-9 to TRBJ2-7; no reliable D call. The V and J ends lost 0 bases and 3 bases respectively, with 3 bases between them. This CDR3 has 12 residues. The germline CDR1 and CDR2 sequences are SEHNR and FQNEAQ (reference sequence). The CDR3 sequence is CASSLALYEQYF. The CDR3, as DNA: TGTGCCAGCAGCTTAGCCCTCTACGAGCAGTACTTC. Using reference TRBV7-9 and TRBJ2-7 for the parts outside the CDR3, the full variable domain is DTGVSQNPRHKITKRGQNVTFRCDPISEHNRLYWYRQTLGQGPEFLTYFQNEAQLEKSRLLSDRFSAERPKGSFSTLEIQRTEQGDSAMYLCASSLALYEQYFGPGTRLTVT.

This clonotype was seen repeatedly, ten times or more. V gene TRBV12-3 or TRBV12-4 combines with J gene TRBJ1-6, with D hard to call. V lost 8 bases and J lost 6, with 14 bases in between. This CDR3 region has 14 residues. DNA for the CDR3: TGTGCCAGCGGTTCCGGGAGAACTAATTCACCCCTCCACTTT. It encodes CASGSGRTNSPLHF.

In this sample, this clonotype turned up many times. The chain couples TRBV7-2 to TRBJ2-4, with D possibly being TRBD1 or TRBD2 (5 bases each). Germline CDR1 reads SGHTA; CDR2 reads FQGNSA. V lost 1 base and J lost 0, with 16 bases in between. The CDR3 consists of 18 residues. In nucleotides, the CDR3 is TGTGCCAGCAGCTTAGGAGGGGTCGGATACTTAGCCAAAAACATTCAGTACTTC. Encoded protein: CASSLGGVGYLAKNIQYF.

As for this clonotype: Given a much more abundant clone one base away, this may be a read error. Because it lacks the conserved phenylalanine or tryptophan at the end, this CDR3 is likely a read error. The CDR3 is CASRGMGGDEQYL. Written as DNA, the CDR3 is TGTGCCAGCAGGGGGATGGGGGGGGACGAGCAGTACTTA. V and J are TRBV7-2 and TRBJ2-7, with TRBD2 identical over 7 bases. V lost 6 bases and J lost 5; bases outside the gene matches: 7. The V gene's germline CDR1 is SGHTA and CDR2 FQGNSA. The CDR3 extends over 13 amino acids.

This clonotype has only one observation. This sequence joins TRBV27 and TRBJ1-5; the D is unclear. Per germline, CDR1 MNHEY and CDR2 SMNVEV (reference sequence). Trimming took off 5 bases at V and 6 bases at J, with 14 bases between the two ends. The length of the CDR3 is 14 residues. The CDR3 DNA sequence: TGTGCCAGCAGTAGGCAGCAATATAGTCAGCCCCAGCATTTT. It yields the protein CASSRQQYSQPQHF.

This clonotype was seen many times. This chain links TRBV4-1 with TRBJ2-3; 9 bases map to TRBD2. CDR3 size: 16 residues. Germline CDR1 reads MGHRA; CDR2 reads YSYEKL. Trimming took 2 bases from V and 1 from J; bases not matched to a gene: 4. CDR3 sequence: CASSQSLAGGTDTQYF. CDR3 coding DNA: TGCGCCAGCAGCCAATCCTTAGCGGGGGGCACAGATACGCAGTATTTT.

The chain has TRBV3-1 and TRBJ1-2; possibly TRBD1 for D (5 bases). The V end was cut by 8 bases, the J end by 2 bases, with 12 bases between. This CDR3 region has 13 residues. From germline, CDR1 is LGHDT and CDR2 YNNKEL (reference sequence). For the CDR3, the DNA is TGTGCCAGCTCCACCGCAGGGAACTATGGCTACACCTTC. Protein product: CASSTAGNYGYTF.

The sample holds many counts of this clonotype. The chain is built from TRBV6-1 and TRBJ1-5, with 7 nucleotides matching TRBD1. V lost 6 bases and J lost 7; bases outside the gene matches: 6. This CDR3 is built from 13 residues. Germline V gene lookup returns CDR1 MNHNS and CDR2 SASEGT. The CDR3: CASRRQGGQPQHF. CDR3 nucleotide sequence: TGTGCCAGCAGGAGACAGGGAGGACAGCCCCAGCATTTT.

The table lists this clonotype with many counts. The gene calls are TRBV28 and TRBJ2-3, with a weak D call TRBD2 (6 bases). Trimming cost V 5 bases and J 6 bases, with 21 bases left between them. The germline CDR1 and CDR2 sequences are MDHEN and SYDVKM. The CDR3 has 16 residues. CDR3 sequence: CASSRTRDLFWDTQYF. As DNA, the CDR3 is TGTGCCAGCAGTCGCACCCGGGACTTGTTCTGGGATACGCAGTATTTT.

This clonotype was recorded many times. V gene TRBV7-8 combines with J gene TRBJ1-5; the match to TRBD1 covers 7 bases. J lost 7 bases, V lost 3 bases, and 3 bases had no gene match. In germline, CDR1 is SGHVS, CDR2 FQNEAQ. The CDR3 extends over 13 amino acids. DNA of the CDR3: TGTGCCAGCAGCTTGAAGGGGGCGCAGCCCCAGCATTTT. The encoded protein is CASSLKGAQPQHF.

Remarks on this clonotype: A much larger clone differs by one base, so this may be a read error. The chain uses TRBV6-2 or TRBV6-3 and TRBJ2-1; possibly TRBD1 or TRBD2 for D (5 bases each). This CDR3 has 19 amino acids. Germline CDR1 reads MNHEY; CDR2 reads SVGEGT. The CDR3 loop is CSSSYLYRDPQRAHNEQFF. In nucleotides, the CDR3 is TGTTCCAGCAGTTACTTATACCGGGACCCACAAAGGGCACACAATGAGCAGTTCTTC.

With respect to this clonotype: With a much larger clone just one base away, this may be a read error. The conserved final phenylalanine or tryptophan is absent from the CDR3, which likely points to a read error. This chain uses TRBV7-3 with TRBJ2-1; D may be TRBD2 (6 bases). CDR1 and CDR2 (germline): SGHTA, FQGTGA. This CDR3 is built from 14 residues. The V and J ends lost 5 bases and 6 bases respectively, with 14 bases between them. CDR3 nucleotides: TGTGCCAGCAGCCCCGCTTCTAGCGCCAATGAGCAGTTCTCC. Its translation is CASSPASSANEQFS.

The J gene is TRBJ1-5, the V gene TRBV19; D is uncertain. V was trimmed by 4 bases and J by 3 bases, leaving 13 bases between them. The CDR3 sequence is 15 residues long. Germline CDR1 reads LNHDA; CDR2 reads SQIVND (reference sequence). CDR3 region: CASSTSGSVNQPQHF. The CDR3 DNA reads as TGTGCCAGTAGTACCTCGGGGAGTGTCAATCAGCCCCAGCATTTT.

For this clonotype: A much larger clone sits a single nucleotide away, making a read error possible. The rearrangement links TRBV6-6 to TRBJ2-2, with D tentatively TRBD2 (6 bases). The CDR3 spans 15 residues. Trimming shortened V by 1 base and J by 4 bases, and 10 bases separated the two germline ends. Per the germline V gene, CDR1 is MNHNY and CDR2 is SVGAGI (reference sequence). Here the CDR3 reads CASSYCGVGTGELFF. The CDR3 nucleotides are TGTGCCAGCAGTTACTGCGGGGTGGGCACCGGGGAGCTGTTTTTT.

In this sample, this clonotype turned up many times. The CDR3 region is CASSSTGWNTGELFF. Written as DNA, the CDR3 is TGTGCCAGCAGCTCGACAGGGTGGAACACCGGGGAGCTGTTTTTT. V usage is TRBV7-6 and J usage is TRBJ2-2, with 7 nucleotides matching TRBD1. The length of the CDR3 is 15 residues. V lost 4 bases, J lost 1 base, and 3 bases stayed unmatched. Germline V gives CDR1 SGHVS, CDR2 FNYEAQ.

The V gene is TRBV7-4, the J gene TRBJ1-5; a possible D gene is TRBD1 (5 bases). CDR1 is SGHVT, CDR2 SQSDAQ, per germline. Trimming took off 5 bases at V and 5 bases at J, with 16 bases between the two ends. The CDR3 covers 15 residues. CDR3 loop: CASSGSGTSDQPQHF. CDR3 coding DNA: TGTGCCAGCAGCGGATCCGGGACCTCAGATCAGCCCCAGCATTTT.

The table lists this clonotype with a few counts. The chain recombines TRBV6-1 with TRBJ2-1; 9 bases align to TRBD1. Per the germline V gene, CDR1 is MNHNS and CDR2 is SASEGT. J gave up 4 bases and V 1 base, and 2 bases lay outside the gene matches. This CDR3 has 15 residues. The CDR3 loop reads CASSEEGTGYNEQFF. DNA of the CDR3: TGTGCCAGCAGTGAAGAAGGGACAGGGTACAATGAGCAGTTCTTC.